Sequencing of this TCR beta chain was carried out in a study of vaccination and CD4 T cells after COVID-19. Once obtained from cultured CD4+ T cells, the DNA was sequenced using the Oncomine TCR Beta short-read assay. TCRdb re-called the PCR reads with MiXCR, one entry per CDR3 protein. The data contain 15,000 to 20,000 distinct CDR3 sequences, roughly 60% of them seen just once; the ten biggest clones take up less than 5.5%. The table lists this clonotype with a few counts. Its matching antigen is unknown. Documented treatment: approximately nine-day PBMC culture with coronavirus spike peptide pools or control peptides (ViraFEST assay). The CDR3 is made up of 16 amino acids. Trimming left V 8 bases short and J 7 bases short, with 24 bases between. CDR1 and CDR2 (germline): SGHAT, FQNNGV.

This material consisted of CD4+ T cells from blood, cultured in vitro, taken after SARS-CoV-2 vaccination. The sequence came from a human donor who had recovered from COVID-19. V gene TRBV11-2 combines with J gene TRBJ1-5; D might be TRBD1 (5 bases). The CDR3 sequence: CASSNIGTAKGQPQHF. The CDR3 nucleotides are TGTGCCAGCTCAAATATCGGGACGGCCAAGGGCCAGCCCCAGCATTTT.